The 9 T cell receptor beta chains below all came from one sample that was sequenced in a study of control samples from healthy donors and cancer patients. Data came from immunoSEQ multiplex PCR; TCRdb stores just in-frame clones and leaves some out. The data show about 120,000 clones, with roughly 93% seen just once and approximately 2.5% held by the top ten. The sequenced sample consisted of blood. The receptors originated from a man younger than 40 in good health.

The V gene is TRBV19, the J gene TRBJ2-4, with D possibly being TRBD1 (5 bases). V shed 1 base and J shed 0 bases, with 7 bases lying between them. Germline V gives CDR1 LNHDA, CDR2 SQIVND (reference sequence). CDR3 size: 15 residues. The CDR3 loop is CASSIGGLAKNIQYF. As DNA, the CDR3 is TGTGCCAGTAGTATAGGGGGCCTAGCCAAAAACATTCAGTACTTC.

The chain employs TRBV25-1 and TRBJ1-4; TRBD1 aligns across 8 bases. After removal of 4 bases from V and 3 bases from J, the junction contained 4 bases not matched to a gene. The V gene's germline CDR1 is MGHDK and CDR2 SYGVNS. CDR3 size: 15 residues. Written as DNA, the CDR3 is TGTGCCAGCAGTGCTCCGGACAGGGCTAATGAAAAACTGTTTTTT. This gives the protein CASSAPDRANEKLFF.

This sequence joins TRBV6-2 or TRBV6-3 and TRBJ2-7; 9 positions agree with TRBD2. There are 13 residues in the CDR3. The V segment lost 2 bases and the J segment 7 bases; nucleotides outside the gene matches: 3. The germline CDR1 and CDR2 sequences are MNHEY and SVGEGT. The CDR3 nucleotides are TGTGCCAGCAGTTACACTAGCGGGTGGGAGCAGTACGTC. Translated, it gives CASSYTSGWEQYV.

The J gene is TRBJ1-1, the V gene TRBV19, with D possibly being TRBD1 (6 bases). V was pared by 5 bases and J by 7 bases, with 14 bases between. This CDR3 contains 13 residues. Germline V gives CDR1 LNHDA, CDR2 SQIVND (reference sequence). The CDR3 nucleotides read TGTGCCAGTAGTTATGGGGGCCGAAGTGAAGCTTTCTTT. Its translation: CASSYGGRSEAFF.

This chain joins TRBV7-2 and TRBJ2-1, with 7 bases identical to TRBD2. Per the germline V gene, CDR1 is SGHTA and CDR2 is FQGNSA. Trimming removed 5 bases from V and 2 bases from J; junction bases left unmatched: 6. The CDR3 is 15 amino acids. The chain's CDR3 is CASSPRRGAYNEQFF. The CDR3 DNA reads TGTGCCAGCAGCCCCCGTCGGGGGGCCTACAATGAGCAGTTCTTC.

This chain's CDR3 is CNTRPYEQYV. CDR3 nucleotide sequence: TGCAATACACGCCCCTACGAGCAGTACGTC. The chain carries TRBV10-1 and TRBJ2-7; no clear D gene. The CDR3 covers 10 residues. The V gene's germline CDR1 is WNHNN and CDR2 SYGVQD (reference sequence).

The CDR3 here is CASSGDGNTEAFF. The CDR3 nucleotides are TGTGCCAGCAGCGGGGACGGCAACACTGAAGCTTTCTTT. The chain has TRBV3-1 (or the pseudogene TRBV3-2) and TRBJ1-1, with TRBD1 as a possible D gene (5 bases). Germline values: CDR1 LGHDT, CDR2 YNNKEL (reference sequence). The CDR3 is 13 amino acids. Trimming stripped 5 bases from V and 2 bases from J, with 9 bases between.

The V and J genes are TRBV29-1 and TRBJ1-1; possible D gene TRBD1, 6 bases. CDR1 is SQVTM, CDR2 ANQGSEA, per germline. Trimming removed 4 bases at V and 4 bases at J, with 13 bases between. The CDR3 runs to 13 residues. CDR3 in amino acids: CSVAREGGTEAFF. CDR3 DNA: TGCAGCGTTGCACGTGAGGGGGGCACTGAAGCTTTCTTT.

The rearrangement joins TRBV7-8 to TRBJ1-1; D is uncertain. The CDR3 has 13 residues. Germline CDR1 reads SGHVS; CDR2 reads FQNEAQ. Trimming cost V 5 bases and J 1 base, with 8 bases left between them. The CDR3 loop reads CASSKVTNTEAFF. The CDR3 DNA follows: TGTGCCAGCAGCAAGGTCACGAACACTGAAGCTTTCTTT.